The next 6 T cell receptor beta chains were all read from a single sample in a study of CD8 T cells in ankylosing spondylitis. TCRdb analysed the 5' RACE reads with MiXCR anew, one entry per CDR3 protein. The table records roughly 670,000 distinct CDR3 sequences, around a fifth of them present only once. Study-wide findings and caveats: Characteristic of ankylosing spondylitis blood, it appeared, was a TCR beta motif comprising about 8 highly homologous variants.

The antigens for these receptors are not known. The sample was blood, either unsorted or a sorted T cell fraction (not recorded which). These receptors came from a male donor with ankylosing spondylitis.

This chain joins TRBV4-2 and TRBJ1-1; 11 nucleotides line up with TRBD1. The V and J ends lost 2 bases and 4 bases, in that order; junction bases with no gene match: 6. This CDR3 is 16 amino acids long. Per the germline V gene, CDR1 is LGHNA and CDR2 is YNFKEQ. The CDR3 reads CASSQLGQGAGTEAFF. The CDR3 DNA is TGTGCCAGCAGCCAACTAGGACAGGGGGCTGGCACTGAAGCTTTCTTT.

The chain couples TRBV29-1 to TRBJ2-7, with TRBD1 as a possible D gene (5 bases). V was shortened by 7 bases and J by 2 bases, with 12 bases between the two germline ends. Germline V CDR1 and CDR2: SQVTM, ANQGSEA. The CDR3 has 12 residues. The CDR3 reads CSALDIPYEQYF. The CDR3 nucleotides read TGCAGCGCCCTGGACATTCCCTACGAGCAGTACTTC.

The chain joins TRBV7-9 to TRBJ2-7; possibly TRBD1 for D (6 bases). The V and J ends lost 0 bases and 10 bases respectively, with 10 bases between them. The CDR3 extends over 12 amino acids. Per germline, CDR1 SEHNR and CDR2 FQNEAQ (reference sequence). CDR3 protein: CASSLATQGQYF. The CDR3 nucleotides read TGTGCCAGCAGCTTAGCCACACAGGGCCAGTACTTC.

The CDR3 loop is CASSLPGDHPSGNTIYF. CDR3 DNA sequence: TGTGCCAGCAGCCTCCCGGGGGATCACCCCTCTGGAAACACCATATATTTT. The chain joins TRBV21-1 to TRBJ1-3; the table's D call of TRBD1 was not tested on the DNA. TRBV21-1 is listed as a pseudogene. The CDR3 covers 17 residues.

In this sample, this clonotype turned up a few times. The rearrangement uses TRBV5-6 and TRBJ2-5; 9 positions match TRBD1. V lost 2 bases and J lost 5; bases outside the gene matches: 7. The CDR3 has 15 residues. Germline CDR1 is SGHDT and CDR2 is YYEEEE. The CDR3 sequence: CASSFGQGRSETQYF. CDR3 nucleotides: TGTGCCAGCAGCTTTGGACAGGGGAGATCGGAGACCCAGTACTTC.

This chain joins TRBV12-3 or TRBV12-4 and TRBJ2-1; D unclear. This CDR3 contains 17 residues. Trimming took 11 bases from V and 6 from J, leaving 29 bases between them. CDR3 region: CAFSFGTRSRSFNEQFF. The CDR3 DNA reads TGTGCCTTCAGTTTCGGAACACGGTCACGGTCTTTCAATGAGCAGTTCTTC.